The present T cell receptor beta chain was sequenced within a study of blood T cells in healthy people across ages. A J-beta primer mix and a sample-barcoded 5' primer were used in a second PCR of about 7 to 12 cycles. TCRdb itself ran the 5' RACE reads through MiXCR, one entry per CDR3 protein. The table shows more than 900,000 distinct CDR3 sequences, with approximately 25% occurring only once. Germline V lookup: CDR1 MDHEN, CDR2 SYDVKM. The CDR3 has 19 amino acids. Trimming left V 2 bases short and J 3 bases short, with 23 bases between. Peripheral blood samples of 9.5 to 10 milliliters were drawn from each donor. This sample was shared with a second study, whose subject was T cells of mothers and their children.

The clonotype comes from a girl under 10 years old in good health. The sample comprised blood. The chain combines TRBV28 with TRBJ2-4; perhaps D is TRBD1 or TRBD2 (5 bases each). In DNA form, the CDR3 reads TGTGCCAGCAGTTTAAGCGGACTGGGGGTCGGTAAGGACAAAAACATTCAGTACTTC. It is translated as CASSLSGLGVGKDKNIQYF.